This T cell receptor beta chain appears in the sequencing data of a study of T cell clonality in common variable immunodeficiency. General study findings and limits: Compared with healthy controls, CVID subjects showed increased TCRbeta clonality, mostly in about a third. Patient heterogeneity in the CVID cohort limited correlations between repertoire features and clinical complications. Fewer TCRbeta clones were shared among CVID subjects than controls.

This clone was detected many times. The antigen is not known. The read falls 3 residues short of the CDR3 end, and the missing part is taken from the germline J gene. The repertoire was sequenced with immunoSEQ multiplex PCR; TCRdb's copy has only in-frame clones and lacks some. The sample has under 45,000 clones, none seen only once. From germline, CDR1 is SGHTA and CDR2 FQGTGA. Trimming removed 2 bases from V and 7 bases from J, with 17 bases in between. This CDR3 region has 16 residues. The specimen sequenced was peripheral blood mononuclear cells. The source is a person aged 18-69 years in good health. The chain employs TRBV7-3 and TRBJ2-2; D may be TRBD2 (6 bases). The DNA read from the CDR3 is TGTGCCAGCAGCTTATTCGGGGGAGCCGAGGGCGGGGAG. Translation: CASSLFGGAEGGE. The complete CDR3 sequence is CASSLFGGAEGGELFF.